This entry features one TCR beta chain sequence. This sample is part of a study of control samples from healthy donors and cancer patients. The protocol was immunoSEQ multiplex PCR, while the TCRdb copy is restricted to in-frame clones and leaves out a portion. The data show tens of thousands of clones, roughly 94% seen once. The receptor was derived from a man in his fifties or sixties in good health. Material for sequencing was blood.

The CDR3 loop is CASRNRQGLNEKLFF. The CDR3 region has the DNA TGTGCCAGCAGGAACCGACAGGGGCTAAATGAAAAACTGTTTTTT. The chain joins TRBV6-1 to TRBJ1-4; 8 bases are a match to TRBD1. The V and J ends lost 6 bases and 5 bases, in that order; junction bases with no gene match: 8. Germline-derived CDR1 and CDR2 are MNHNS and SASEGT. The CDR3 spans 15 residues.